The entry that follows covers one TCR beta chain sequence. Its antigen is as yet unknown. The data originate from a study of cytomegalovirus exposure and HLA in healthy donors. Deletions cut 3 bases from V and 7 bases from J, with 13 bases between. This CDR3 contains 13 residues. The V gene's germline CDR1 is SGDLS and CDR2 YYNGEE. Study-level findings and limits: Specificity of three CMV-associated chains for CMV antigens was verified in vitro.

The PCR contained 60 Vbeta and 13 Jbeta primers. The assay was immunoSEQ multiplex PCR, and TCRdb's table has in-frame clones only and misses some. Counted here are some 14,000 clones, around 60% occurring once; the ten biggest clones make up approximately 17%. Sequencing was performed on PBMCs. This TCR was sampled from a woman aged 45-65 years in good health and CMV-seropositive. This chain uses TRBV9 with TRBJ1-2; no reliable D call. The CDR3 nucleotides are TGTGCCAGCAGCGCCGGTGGAGGATTTGGCTACACCTTC. It specifies CASSAGGGFGYTF.